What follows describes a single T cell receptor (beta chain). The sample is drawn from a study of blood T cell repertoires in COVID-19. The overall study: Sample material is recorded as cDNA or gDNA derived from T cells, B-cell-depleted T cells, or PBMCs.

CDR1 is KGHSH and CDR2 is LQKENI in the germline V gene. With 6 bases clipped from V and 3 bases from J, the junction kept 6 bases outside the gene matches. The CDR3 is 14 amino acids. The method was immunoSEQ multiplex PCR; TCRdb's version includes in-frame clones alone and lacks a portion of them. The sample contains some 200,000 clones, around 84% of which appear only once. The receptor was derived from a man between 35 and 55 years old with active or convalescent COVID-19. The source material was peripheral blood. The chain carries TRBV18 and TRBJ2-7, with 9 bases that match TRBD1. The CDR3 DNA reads TGTGCCAGCTCGTTCCGGGACAGGGTCTACGAGCAGTACTTC. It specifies CASSFRDRVYEQYF.